This T cell receptor beta chain was captured in a study of T cells in Graves' hyperthyroidism and ophthalmopathy. About the research overall: The initial diagnosis was the point when peripheral blood was collected, ahead of any treatment. The study's findings and limits: The majority of expanded thyroid clonotypes above 0.001 also appeared in blood. Ophthalmopathy was model-predicted a median about six months pre-onset.

In germline, CDR1 is MNHEY, CDR2 SVGEGT. With 7 bases clipped from V and 5 bases from J, the junction kept 7 bases outside the gene matches. This CDR3 comprises 14 residues. TCR beta CDR3 regions were amplified from RNA transcripts. Researchers ran a first-round RT-PCR on the TCR CDR3 using the HTBI primer set. TCRdb reprocessed the multiplex PCR reads with MiXCR, giving one entry per CDR3 protein. This sample has roughly 580,000 distinct CDR3 sequences, with 11% to 15% found just once. Note on this clonotype: Its antigen is still unknown. A much larger clone sits a single nucleotide away, making a read error possible.

This rearrangement joins TRBV6-2 or TRBV6-3 to TRBJ1-4; TRBD1 matches at 7 bases. This clonotype originated in a woman younger than 45 with Graves' hyperthyroidism that later progressed to Graves' ophthalmopathy. Material: blood. CDR3 residues: CASTRQGSNEKLFF. CDR3 in DNA: TGTGCCAGCACTAGACAGGGTTCCAATGAAAAACTGTTTTTT.